Detailed here is one T cell receptor beta chain. What it binds is unknown. This CDR3 contains 13 residues. Trimming removed 4 bases at V and 7 bases at J, with 14 bases between. Germline V lookup: CDR1 SQVTM, CDR2 ANQGSEA. Quantitative barcoded 5'-RACE was used to prepare TCR beta libraries. TCRdb called the 5' RACE reads again in MiXCR, with one record for every CDR3 protein. The sample has some 270,000 distinct CDR3 sequences, about 18% seen once. These data originate in a study of CD8 T cells in ankylosing spondylitis. Notes on the study in general: According to the report, clones linked to the disease were significantly enriched in matched synovial fluid samples taken from ankylosing spondylitis patients. Among TCR beta sequences, a motif of eight highly homologous variants appeared characteristic of ankylosing spondylitis blood.

V is TRBV29-1 and J is TRBJ2-1, with D perhaps TRBD1 (6 bases). The TCR originated in a male donor with ankylosing spondylitis or in good health (not recorded which). Material: blood, either unsorted or a sorted T cell fraction (not recorded which). CDR3 nucleotides: TGCAGCGTTGCTTGGGGGCCCGGTAATGAGCAGTTCTTC. Its translation: CSVAWGPGNEQFF.